The 30 T cell receptor beta chains below were found in one sample sequenced in a study of control samples from healthy donors and cancer patients. TCRdb keeps only in-frame clones here, not all; method: immunoSEQ multiplex PCR. The data hold around 63,000 clones, with more than 75% observed a single time. The sequenced sample consisted of PBMCs. Receptors originate from a woman in her forties or fifties with head and neck cancer.

The chain is built from TRBV6-5 and TRBJ2-7, with unresolved D. Looked up from germline, CDR1 is MNHEY and CDR2 is SVGAGI. CDR3 length: 13 residues. The germline V and J ends were trimmed by 6 bases and 0 bases, with 9 bases remaining between them. The DNA of the CDR3 is TGTGCCAGCAGGCCGAGGAGCTCCTACGAGCAGTACTTC. This gives the protein CASRPRSSYEQYF.

This clone has only a few counts. CDR3 in amino acids: CASHGPGWNSPLHF. The CDR3, as DNA: TGTGCCAGTCACGGGCCAGGGTGGAATTCACCCCTCCACTTT. The rearrangement uses TRBV19 and TRBJ1-6; D might be TRBD1 (5 bases). Germline V gene lookup returns CDR1 LNHDA and CDR2 SQIVND (reference sequence). The CDR3 is 14 amino acids. Deletions cut 8 bases from V and 7 bases from J, with 15 bases between.

CDR3 amino acids: CASSPGSGGPSYNEQFF. DNA for the CDR3: TGCGCCAGCAGCCCGGGGAGCGGGGGCCCCTCCTACAATGAGCAGTTCTTC. The chain couples TRBV4-1 to TRBJ2-1; 8 positions match TRBD2. The germline V gene has CDR1 MGHRA and CDR2 YSYEKL. With 4 bases clipped from V and 0 bases from J, the junction kept 8 bases outside the gene matches. The CDR3 is made up of 17 amino acids.

V gene TRBV5-4 combines with J gene TRBJ2-5; 7 positions agree with TRBD2. This CDR3 contains 14 residues. Looked up from germline, CDR1 is SGHNT and CDR2 is YYREEE (reference sequence). V lost 0 bases and J lost 5; bases outside the gene matches: 4. In DNA, the CDR3 is TGTGCCAGCAGCTTGGTGGGAGGGGTGGAGACCCAGTACTTC. This gives the protein CASSLVGGVETQYF.

The gene calls are TRBV7-2 and TRBJ2-1; 13 bases align to TRBD2. There are 16 residues in the CDR3. Germline CDR1 SGHTA, CDR2 FQGNSA. V gave up 5 bases and J gave up 8 bases; unmatched junction bases: 9. The CDR3: CASSPGLAGRGDEQFF. The CDR3 bases are TGTGCCAGCAGCCCGGGACTAGCGGGGCGGGGGGATGAGCAGTTCTTC.

The rearrangement uses TRBV4-3 and TRBJ1-1; D might be TRBD1 (5 bases). CDR1 and CDR2 (germline): LGHNA, YSLEER. CDR3 length: 16 amino acids. Trimming pared 4 bases from V and 3 bases from J, leaving 18 bases between. The CDR3 is CASSPGAGRFDTEAFF. In nucleotides, the CDR3 is TGCGCCAGCAGCCCAGGCGCAGGGAGGTTCGACACTGAAGCTTTCTTT.

V is TRBV6-5 and J is TRBJ2-3, with 10 nucleotides matching TRBD2. This CDR3 region has 15 residues. J gave up 1 base and V 6 bases, and 4 bases lay outside the gene matches. Germline V CDR1 and CDR2: MNHEY, SVGAGI. CDR3 bases: TGTGCCAGCAGCCACGGACTAGCGGGCACAGATACGCAGTATTTT. Translating gives CASSHGLAGTDTQYF.

The genes are TRBV7-2 and TRBJ2-3; D not resolved. The CDR3 consists of 15 residues. The V end was cut by 0 bases, the J end by 2 bases, with 9 bases between. Germline CDR1 is SGHTA and CDR2 is FQGNSA. The CDR3 protein is CASSLATTPTDTQYF. CDR3 DNA: TGTGCCAGCAGCTTAGCGACCACCCCCACAGATACGCAGTATTTT.

The chain is built from TRBV7-2 and TRBJ2-1; 9 positions agree with TRBD1. Germline V gene sequence: CDR1 SGHTA, CDR2 FQGNSA. The CDR3 has 16 residues. V dropped 5 bases and J dropped 0; count of bases not matched to a gene: 5. CDR3 protein: CASSPPGQGSYNEQFF. As DNA, the CDR3 is TGTGCCAGCAGCCCACCGGGACAGGGCTCCTACAATGAGCAGTTCTTC. The whole variable domain, remainder taken from reference TRBV7-2 and TRBJ2-1, is GAGVSQSPSNKVTEKGKDVELRCDPISGHTALYWYRQSLGQGLEFLIYFQGNSAPDKSGLPSDRFSAERTGGSVSTLTIQRTQQEDSAVYLCASSPPGQGSYNEQFFGPGTRLTVL.

The rearrangement joins TRBV7-8 to TRBJ1-5, with a tentative D call TRBD1 (6 bases). V lost 3 bases and J 0 bases, leaving 9 bases between the germline ends. The germline CDR1 and CDR2 sequences are SGHVS and FQNEAQ. This CDR3 is built from 15 residues. CDR3 sequence (DNA): TGTGCCAGCAGCTTGGACAGCTATAGCAATCAGCCCCAGCATTTT. It codes for CASSLDSYSNQPQHF.

This chain connects TRBV27 to TRBJ2-1; D possibly corresponds to TRBD1 (7 bases). This CDR3 has 20 residues. With 2 bases removed from V and 4 bases from J, the gap between germline ends came to 27 bases. Per germline, CDR1 MNHEY and CDR2 SMNVEV (reference sequence). The CDR3 spells CASSLRDSTGDRLQYNEQFF. The CDR3 region has the DNA TGTGCCAGCAGTTTACGGGACAGCACGGGGGACCGGCTGCAATACAATGAGCAGTTCTTC.

This clone has only one observation. The CDR3 sequence is CASSGGAHEKLFF. The CDR3 DNA is TGTGCCAGCAGTGGGGGGGCGCATGAAAAACTGTTTTTT. The chain combines TRBV12-3 or TRBV12-4 with TRBJ1-4; D is possibly TRBD1 (6 bases). The germline V and J ends were trimmed by 5 bases and 6 bases, with 10 bases remaining between them. This CDR3 spans 13 amino acids.

J is TRBJ1-4 and V is TRBV19, with 10 bases lining up with TRBD1. CDR3 length: 16 residues. Germline-derived CDR1 and CDR2 are LNHDA and SQIVND (reference sequence). After removal of 8 bases from V and 4 bases from J, the junction contained 10 bases not matched to a gene. The CDR3 nucleotides read TGTGCCAGTGAGAACCACCGGGACAGGGGTAATGAAAAACTGTTTTTT. This gives the protein CASENHRDRGNEKLFF. Full variable domain (outside the CDR3, taken from reference TRBV19 and TRBJ1-4): DGGITQSPKYLFRKEGQNVTLSCEQNLNHDAMYWYRQDPGQGLRLIYYSQIVNDFQKGDIAEGYSVSREKKESFPLTVTSAQKNPTAFYLCASENHRDRGNEKLFFGSGTQLSVL.

The rearrangement links TRBV5-8 to TRBJ1-5; TRBD1 matches at 7 bases. J was trimmed by 0 bases and V by 6 bases; bases with no gene match: 6. The germline V gene has CDR1 SGHTS and CDR2 YDEGEE. The CDR3 extends over 15 amino acids. CDR3: CASNQDRFSNQPQHF. The CDR3 coding sequence is TGTGCCAGCAACCAGGACAGGTTTAGCAATCAGCCCCAGCATTTT.

This chain joins TRBV5-1 and TRBJ2-5, with D perhaps matching TRBD2 (6 bases). With 0 bases removed from V and 4 bases from J, the gap between germline ends came to 16 bases. There are 16 residues in the CDR3. Germline-derived CDR1 and CDR2 are SGHRS and YFSETQ. CDR3 DNA sequence: TGCGCCAGCAGCTTGGTCGCGGGGATTGAGGGAGAGACCCAGTACTTC. Protein: CASSLVAGIEGETQYF. The variable domain in full, with the rest retrieved from reference TRBV5-1 and TRBJ2-5, is KAGVTQTPRYLIKTRGQQVTLSCSPISGHRSVSWYQQTPGQGLQFLFEYFSETQRNKGNFPGRFSGRQFSNSRSEMNVSTLELGDSALYLCASSLVAGIEGETQYFGPGTRLLVL.

CDR3: CASSQGWWGTGDIGYNSPLHF. The DNA of the CDR3 is TGCGCCAGCAGCCAAGGGTGGTGGGGGACAGGGGATATTGGGTATAATTCACCCCTCCACTTT. The V call is TRBV4-1, the J call TRBJ1-6; TRBD1 aligns across 10 bases. V gave up 1 base and J gave up 4 bases; unmatched junction bases: 16. CDR3 length equals 21 residues. The germline gives CDR1 MGHRA, CDR2 YSYEKL.

The chain links TRBV7-3 to TRBJ2-1; D may be TRBD2 (5 bases). The germline V gene encodes CDR1 SGHTA and CDR2 FQGTGA. The V gene lost 0 bases and the J gene lost 9 bases, with 15 bases spanning the gap. CDR3 length equals 15 residues. The CDR3 loop reads CASSLTSLGEGEQFF. The CDR3 coding sequence is TGTGCCAGCAGCTTAACGTCGCTGGGAGAGGGTGAGCAGTTCTTC.

The CDR3 DNA is TGTGCCAGCAGCTTAGCGGGTCGGGGTCAAGTAAGCTACGAGCAGTACTTC. Translation: CASSLAGRGQVSYEQYF. The chain couples TRBV7-8 to TRBJ2-7; perhaps TRBD2 as D (5 bases). This CDR3 has 17 residues. Per germline, CDR1 SGHVS and CDR2 FQNEAQ. V gave up 0 bases and J gave up 3 bases, with 18 bases separating them.

The chain uses TRBV6-1 and TRBJ1-6; TRBD1 might be the D (5 bases). The V end was cut by 0 bases, the J end by 14 bases, with 17 bases between. Looked up from germline, CDR1 is MNHNS and CDR2 is SASEGT. The CDR3 has 15 residues. The CDR3 DNA is TGTGCCAGCAGTGAAGCGAAGGGTTTTCGGGGGTCCCTCCACTTT. As protein: CASSEAKGFRGSLHF.

The chain has TRBV5-1 and TRBJ1-2; TRBD1 matches 8 bases. V was pared by 2 bases and J by 6 bases, with 3 bases of the junction left unmatched. This CDR3 spans 13 amino acids. Germline V gene data show CDR1 as SGHRS and CDR2 as YFSETQ. CDR3 protein: CASSFDRGNGYTF. The CDR3 DNA sequence: TGCGCCAGCAGCTTTGACAGGGGAAATGGCTACACCTTC.

CDR3 loop: CASRSFQETQYF. The DNA for the CDR3 is TGCGCCAGCAGGTCCTTCCAAGAGACCCAGTACTTC. The chain is built from TRBV5-1 and TRBJ2-5, with D unresolved. Germline loops: CDR1 SGHRS, CDR2 YFSETQ. The CDR3 is 12 residues long. V lost 5 bases and J 1 base, leaving 6 bases between the germline ends.

The rearrangement uses TRBV2 and TRBJ2-7; TRBD1 might be the D (5 bases). The CDR3 spans 14 residues. With 2 bases removed from V and 1 base from J, the gap between germline ends came to 9 bases. Looked up from germline, CDR1 is SNHLY and CDR2 is FYNNEI. CDR3 residues: CASSERGFSYEQYF. In DNA, the CDR3 is TGTGCCAGCAGTGAAAGGGGATTTTCCTACGAGCAGTACTTC.

The rearrangement links TRBV28 to TRBJ2-7; 7 nucleotides align to TRBD1. Germline-derived CDR1 and CDR2 are MDHEN and SYDVKM. With 6 bases clipped from V and 0 bases from J, the junction kept 5 bases outside the gene matches. CDR3 size: 14 residues. The CDR3 sequence: CASRRDRNSYEQYF. CDR3 DNA sequence: TGTGCCAGCAGGAGGGACAGAAACTCCTACGAGCAGTACTTC.

The genes are TRBV28 and TRBJ1-1; 9 bases are shared with TRBD1. CDR3 length: 14 amino acids. With 3 bases clipped from V and 11 bases from J, the junction kept 10 bases outside the gene matches. Germline CDR1 and CDR2: MDHEN and SYDVKM. The CDR3 nucleotides are TGTGCCAGCAGTTTTAGGGGACAGGGAGTGGGGGCTTTCTTT. It specifies CASSFRGQGVGAFF.

In DNA, the CDR3 is TGTGCCAGCAGCCAAGCCGGGACAGGGAAGGACACTGAAGCTTTCTTT. Its protein product is CASSQAGTGKDTEAFF. The chain links TRBV7-9 to TRBJ1-1; 9 bases line up with TRBD1. The CDR3 has 16 amino acids. With 5 bases clipped from V and 3 bases from J, the junction kept 10 bases outside the gene matches. CDR1 is SEHNR, CDR2 FQNEAQ, per germline (reference sequence). The full variable domain, completed using reference TRBV7-9 and TRBJ1-1, is DTGVSQNPRHKITKRGQNVTFRCDPISEHNRLYWYRQTLGQGPEFLTYFQNEAQLEKSRLLSDRFSAERPKGSFSTLEIQRTEQGDSAMYLCASSQAGTGKDTEAFFGQGTRLTVV.

The gene calls are TRBV28 and TRBJ2-3; D remains unclear. Germline V CDR1 and CDR2: MDHEN, SYDVKM. This CDR3 is 16 amino acids long. Trimming stripped 4 bases from V and 5 bases from J, with 19 bases between. The CDR3 sequence is CASSSLLPRQRDTQYF. In nucleotides, the CDR3 is TGTGCCAGCAGTTCCCTACTCCCCCGGCAAAGAGATACGCAGTATTTT. The whole variable domain, remainder taken from reference TRBV28 and TRBJ2-3, is DVKVTQSSRYLVKRTGEKVFLECVQDMDHENMFWYRQDPGLGLRLIYFSYDVKMKEKGDIPEGYSVSREKKERFSLILESASTNQTSMYLCASSSLLPRQRDTQYFGPGTRLTVL.

The gene calls are TRBV27 and TRBJ2-1; 10 bases are a match to TRBD2. CDR1 is MNHEY, CDR2 SMNVEV, per germline (reference sequence). V was pared by 4 bases and J by 6 bases, with 9 bases of the junction left unmatched. The CDR3 spans 16 residues. The CDR3 DNA reads TGTGCCAGCAGTTCGGTACTAGCGGGGACCCTCAATGAGCAGTTCTTC. Amino acid sequence: CASSSVLAGTLNEQFF.

V and J are TRBV6-6 and TRBJ1-6, with 7 bases fitting TRBD1. Germline values: CDR1 MNHNY, CDR2 SVGAGI (reference sequence). This CDR3 is built from 16 residues. V lost 5 bases and J lost 5; bases outside the gene matches: 9. CDR3: CASSLGQVWDNSPLHF. The CDR3 nucleotides are TGTGCCAGCAGTCTAGGACAGGTTTGGGATAATTCACCCCTCCACTTT.

This sequence joins TRBV27 and TRBJ1-6; possible D gene TRBD1, 5 bases. The CDR3 length is 12 residues. The V gene lost 6 bases and the J gene lost 8 bases, with 8 bases spanning the gap. From germline, CDR1 is MNHEY and CDR2 SMNVEV (reference sequence). CDR3 sequence reads: CASRGDYSPLHF. The CDR3 DNA sequence: TGTGCCAGCAGAGGGGATTATTCACCCCTCCACTTT.

This clone was observed once. This chain joins TRBV5-6 and TRBJ2-7; D call uncertain. The CDR3 is made up of 14 amino acids. Germline CDR1 and CDR2: SGHDT and YYEEEE. V lost 0 bases, J lost 3 bases, and 10 bases lay in between. The CDR3 DNA is TGTGCCAGCAGCTTGGAGGGCCCGGGCTACGAGCAGTACTTC. As protein: CASSLEGPGYEQYF.